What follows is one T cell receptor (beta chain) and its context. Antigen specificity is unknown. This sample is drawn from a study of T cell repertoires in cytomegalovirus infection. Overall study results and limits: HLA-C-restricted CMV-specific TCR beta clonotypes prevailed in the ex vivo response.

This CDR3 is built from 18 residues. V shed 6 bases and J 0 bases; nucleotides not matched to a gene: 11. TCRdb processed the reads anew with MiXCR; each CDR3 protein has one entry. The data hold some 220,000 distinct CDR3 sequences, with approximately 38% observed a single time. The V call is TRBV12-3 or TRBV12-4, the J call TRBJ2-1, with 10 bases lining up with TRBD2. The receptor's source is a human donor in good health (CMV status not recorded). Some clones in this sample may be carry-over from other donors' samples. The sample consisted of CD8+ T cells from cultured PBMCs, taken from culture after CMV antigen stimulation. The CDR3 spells CASSNPTSGLISYNEQFF. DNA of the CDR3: TGTGCCAGCAGCAATCCGACTAGCGGGCTTATCTCCTACAATGAGCAGTTCTTC.